Listed below are T cell receptor beta chains from one sample, sequenced in a study of cytotoxic CD8 clonotypes in ibrutinib-treated CLL. Sequencing used immunoSEQ multiplex PCR; TCRdb keeps in-frame clones, though not all of them. Seen here are hundreds of thousands of clones, almost 80% observed once, and the top ten hold 6.5% to 8.5%. The material was PBMCs, obtained before ibrutinib treatment. These receptors were obtained from a human donor with chronic lymphocytic leukemia. The CDR3 runs from the conserved cysteine through the conserved F or W. A D gene is named only where the DNA matches it firmly. The size entry is marked missing in some rows and otherwise reads once, few, many or a size class.

size	V	D	J	CDR3	DNA
-	TRBV7-6	TRBD2	TRBJ2-1	CASSLGLAGGTEQFF	TGTGCCAGCAGCTTGGGACTAGCGGGAGGTACTGAGCAGTTCTTC
-	TRBV27	TRBD2	TRBJ2-7	CASSPTISGKNEQYF	TGTGCCAGCAGTCCGACGATTAGCGGGAAAAACGAGCAGTACTTC
-	TRBV6-5	-	TRBJ1-1	CASRGGGEAFF	TGTGCCAGCCGCGGGGGCGGTGAAGCTTTCTTT
-	TRBV29-1	-	TRBJ2-5	CSVEVRLKETQYF	TGCAGCGTTGAAGTTCGGCTCAAAGAGACCCAGTACTTC
-	TRBV11-2	-	TRBJ1-5	CASSPAGRYQPQHF	TGTGCCAGCAGCCCTGCCGGGCGTTATCAGCCCCAGCATTTT
once	TRBV7-2	TRBD2	TRBJ2-2	CASSFSGRGELFF	TGTGCCAGCAGCTTTAGCGGGAGAGGGGAGCTGTTTTTT
-	TRBV27	TRBD1	TRBJ2-1	CASSLSHRGLALQFF	TGTGCCAGCAGTTTAAGTCACAGGGGGCTAGCACTGCAGTTCTTC
few	TRBV19	-	TRBJ2-3	CASSMRATTDTQYF	TGTGCCAGTAGTATGAGGGCGACGACAGATACGCAGTATTTT
-	TRBV4-2	TRBD2	TRBJ2-3	CASSQSVAGAFVDTQYF	TGTGCCAGCAGCCAATCTGTAGCGGGAGCTTTTGTGGATACGCAGTATTTT
-	TRBV19	TRBD2	TRBJ2-1	CASSIPTSGSYNEQFF	TGTGCCAGTAGTATCCCAACTAGCGGGTCCTACAATGAGCAGTTCTTC
-	TRBV6-5	TRBD1	TRBJ2-7	CASSYYPGQFLYEQYF	TGTGCCAGCAGTTATTATCCGGGACAGTTTCTCTACGAGCAGTACTTC
-	TRBV7-6	-	TRBJ2-7	CASSDTGTTDEQYF	TGTGCCAGCAGCGACACCGGGACCACGGACGAGCAGTACTTC
once	TRBV7-2	TRBD1	TRBJ1-1	CASSLDRGSAFF	TGTGCCAGCAGCTTGGACAGGGGAAGCGCTTTCTTT
-	TRBV28	TRBD2	TRBJ2-3	CASSYPLAGGTDTQYF	TGTGCCAGCAGTTATCCACTAGCGGGAGGGACAGATACGCAGTATTTT
-	TRBV5-6	TRBD1	TRBJ2-4	CASSRRVWTGKNIQYF	TGTGCCAGCAGCCGTAGAGTCTGGACAGGGAAAAACATTCAGTACTTC
-	TRBV4-3	-	TRBJ2-2	CASSLHAETGELFF	TGCGCCAGCAGCCTCCACGCGGAGACCGGGGAGCTGTTTTTT
-	TRBV15	TRBD2	TRBJ2-5	CATSRNLAVQETQYF	TGTGCCACCAGCCGAAACCTAGCGGTCCAAGAGACCCAGTACTTC
-	TRBV4-3	-	TRBJ1-3	CASSQVMAWGPSGNTIYF	TGCGCCAGCAGCCAAGTTATGGCGTGGGGGCCCTCTGGAAACACCATATATTTT
-	TRBV2	-	TRBJ2-3	CASRPRATDTQYF	TGTGCCAGCAGGCCTAGGGCGACAGATACGCAGTATTTT
-	TRBV18	-	TRBJ1-1	CASSPPPFIWGTEAFF	TGTGCCAGCTCACCACCCCCCTTCATCTGGGGCACTGAAGCTTTCTTT
-	TRBV7-9	-	TRBJ2-1	CASSLANNEQFF	TGTGCCAGCAGCTTAGCGAACAATGAGCAGTTCTTC
-	TRBV28	TRBD1	TRBJ2-3	CASRTPDRVADTQYF	TGTGCCAGCAGGACTCCGGACAGGGTGGCAGATACGCAGTATTTT
-	TRBV29-1	TRBD2	TRBJ2-3	CSVGLGLAGTQDTQYF	TGCAGCGTTGGTTTGGGACTAGCGGGGACGCAGGATACGCAGTATTTT
-	TRBV19	-	TRBJ2-2	CASSIPGRGTGELFF	TGTGCCAGTAGTATCCCCGGGAGAGGTACCGGGGAGCTGTTTTTT
few	TRBV7-9	-	TRBJ1-1	CASWGGSEAFF	TGTGCCAGCTGGGGGGGCAGTGAAGCTTTCTTT
-	TRBV7-9	TRBD1	TRBJ1-1	CASSYRQGNTEAFF	TGTGCCAGCAGCTATCGACAGGGGAACACTGAAGCTTTCTTT
once	TRBV29-1	-	TRBJ1-1	CSVEDLSKANTEAFF	TGCAGCGTTGAAGATCTTTCGAAAGCCAACACTGAAGCTTTCTTT
-	TRBV9	-	TRBJ2-3	CASSDTGVTTDTQYF	TGTGCCAGCAGCGACACGGGAGTTACCACAGATACGCAGTATTTT
-	TRBV30	-	TRBJ2-1	CALRSGVGEQFF	TGTGCCCTGCGATCGGGAGTGGGTGAGCAGTTCTTC
-	TRBV4-1	TRBD2	TRBJ2-1	CASRDPGLAVHEQFF	TGCGCCAGCAGGGACCCGGGACTAGCGGTCCATGAGCAGTTCTTC
-	TRBV19	-	TRBJ2-7	CASAQDGTVTYEQYF	TGTGCCAGTGCGCAAGACGGGACCGTGACCTACGAGCAGTACTTC
-	TRBV20-1	-	TRBJ1-1	CSAVFGAEAFF	TGCAGTGCCGTGTTCGGGGCAGAAGCTTTCTTT
-	TRBV27	TRBD2	TRBJ2-7	CASSLYPSGRYEQYF	TGTGCCAGCAGTTTATATCCTAGCGGGCGTTACGAGCAGTACTTC
-	TRBV5-1	-	TRBJ2-3	CASSLSPQGLLADTQYF	TGCGCCAGCAGCCTTTCCCCCCAGGGGTTATTGGCAGATACGCAGTATTTT
few	TRBV4-1	-	TRBJ1-2	CASSPSGRIVYGYTF	TGCGCCAGCAGCCCGTCGGGGCGGATAGTCTATGGCTACACCTTC
-	TRBV10-1	TRBD1	TRBJ2-7	CARTGLDEQYF	TGCGCCAGGACAGGGTTAGACGAGCAGTACTTC
-	TRBV25-1	-	TRBJ2-1	CASSSQVGASEQFF	TGTGCCAGCAGTTCCCAAGTCGGGGCATCTGAGCAGTTCTTC
-	TRBV12-5	TRBD2	TRBJ2-7	CASGCTPSGRAIEQYF	TGTGCTAGTGGTTGCACTCCTAGCGGGAGGGCCATCGAGCAGTACTTC
-	TRBV5-6	-	TRBJ1-5	CASSLAGFGQPQHF	TGTGCCAGCAGCTTGGCCGGGTTCGGGCAGCCCCAGCATTTT
-	TRBV11-3	-	TRBJ2-3	CASSLYRTDTQYF	TGTGCCAGCAGCTTATACCGCACAGATACGCAGTATTTT
-	TRBV27	TRBD1	TRBJ2-7	CASSSSGTGTYEQYF	TGTGCCAGCAGTTCCTCCGGGACAGGTACCTACGAGCAGTACTTC
-	TRBV29-1	-	TRBJ2-3	CSADGGGTDTQYF	TGCAGCGCCGACGGAGGAGGCACAGATACGCAGTATTTT
-	TRBV30	-	TRBJ1-3	CAWSLSGNTIYF	TGTGCCTGGAGTCTCAGTGGAAACACCATATATTTT
-	TRBV2	-	TRBJ2-1	CASMLEVNKFF	TGTGCCAGCATGTTGGAGGTAAATAAGTTCTTC
-	TRBV2	-	TRBJ1-2	CASSDDGYGYTF	TGTGCCAGCAGTGATGATGGCTATGGCTACACCTTC
-	TRBV27	TRBD1	TRBJ2-7	CASSLGTDGHEQYF	TGTGCCAGCAGTTTAGGGACAGATGGGCACGAGCAGTACTTC
-	TRBV4-1	-	TRBJ2-7	CASRGNEQYF	TGCGCCAGCCGAGGAAACGAGCAGTACTTC
-	TRBV5-1	-	TRBJ2-5	CASSLFGRETQYF	TGCGCCAGCAGCTTGTTCGGTCGGGAGACCCAGTACTTC
medium-sized	TRBV2	-	TRBJ1-5	CASSPGDQPQHF	TGTGCCAGCAGTCCAGGGGATCAGCCCCAGCATTTT
-	TRBV18	TRBD1	TRBJ1-3	CASSPGTGSAGNTIYF	TGTGCCAGCTCACCCGGGACAGGCTCCGCTGGAAACACCATATATTTT
-	TRBV29-1	-	TRBJ2-1	CSVERGEYNEQFF	TGCAGCGTTGAAAGGGGGGAGTACAATGAGCAGTTCTTC
-	TRBV7-2	TRBD2	TRBJ2-1	CASSLGWTSGYNEQFF	TGTGCCAGCAGCTTAGGCTGGACTAGCGGATACAATGAGCAGTTCTTC
-	TRBV7-2	TRBD1	TRBJ2-7	CASRTGMRGIRSSYEQYF	TGTGCCAGCAGGACAGGGATGAGGGGAATAAGAAGCTCCTACGAGCAGTACTTC
-	TRBV29-1	-	TRBJ2-2	CSVAGHKNTGELFF	TGCAGCGTTGCAGGGCACAAGAACACCGGGGAGCTGTTTTTT
-	TRBV30	TRBD1	TRBJ2-2	CAWSLRQGDTGELFF	TGTGCCTGGAGTTTGCGACAGGGAGACACCGGGGAGCTGTTTTTT
-	TRBV6-4	TRBD1	TRBJ2-3	CASSFRDRATDTQYF	TGTGCCAGCAGTTTCCGGGACAGGGCCACAGATACGCAGTATTTT